Following are 6 T cell receptor beta chains from one sample sequenced in a study of control samples from healthy donors and cancer patients. Method: immunoSEQ multiplex PCR; TCRdb's copy keeps in-frame clones and lacks some. The sample includes 120,000 or so clones, roughly 87% of them seen just once. Sequencing used blood. All receptors come from a man younger than 30 in good health.

The gene calls are TRBV7-9 and TRBJ2-5; D may be TRBD1 (6 bases). Trimming shortened V by 2 bases and J by 3 bases, and 13 bases separated the two germline ends. The CDR3 is 15 amino acids. Germline V gene lookup returns CDR1 SEHNR and CDR2 FQNEAQ (reference sequence). This chain's CDR3 is CASSLSLGGEETQYF. CDR3 nucleotides: TGTGCCAGCAGCTTATCTCTAGGGGGTGAAGAGACCCAGTACTTC. Full variable domain (outside the CDR3, taken from reference TRBV7-9 and TRBJ2-5): DTGVSQNPRHKITKRGQNVTFRCDPISEHNRLYWYRQTLGQGPEFLTYFQNEAQLEKSRLLSDRFSAERPKGSFSTLEIQRTEQGDSAMYLCASSLSLGGEETQYFGPGTRLLVL.

The J gene is TRBJ2-7, the V gene TRBV25-1; D uncertain. The V gene's germline CDR1 is MGHDK and CDR2 SYGVNS. V was cut by 0 bases and J by 7 bases, with 4 bases left in between. This CDR3 region has 11 residues. Here the CDR3 reads CASSEYWEQYF. The DNA of the CDR3 is TGTGCCAGCAGTGAATATTGGGAGCAGTACTTC.

The gene calls are TRBV18 and TRBJ1-6; no clear D gene. The V end lost 5 bases, the J end lost 6 bases, and 14 bases lay between the germline ends. In germline, CDR1 is KGHSH, CDR2 LQKENI. The CDR3 runs to 15 residues. The CDR3 loop is CASSSFPGSNSPLHF. The CDR3 DNA follows: TGTGCCAGCTCATCCTTCCCGGGAAGTAATTCACCCCTCCACTTT.

This sequence joins TRBV25-1 and TRBJ1-1; D perhaps matches TRBD1 (6 bases). V lost 3 bases to trimming and J lost 1 base, with 6 bases between them. The CDR3 length is 13 residues. CDR1 MGHDK and CDR2 SYGVNS come from the germline V gene. The CDR3 DNA sequence: TGTGCCAGCAGTGAGGGACAGAACACTGAAGCTTTCTTT. This encodes CASSEGQNTEAFF.

This sequence joins TRBV7-9 and TRBJ1-2; D remains unclear. This CDR3 is built from 15 residues. CDR1 is SEHNR, CDR2 FQNEAQ, per germline (reference sequence). V was cut by 2 bases and J by 4 bases, with 14 bases left in between. CDR3 DNA sequence: TGTGCCAGCAGCTTAATCGAGGCTTCGAGCTATGGCTACACCTTC. Translating it yields CASSLIEASSYGYTF.

This clone was counted once. The chain has TRBV9 and TRBJ1-2; 12 bases map to TRBD1. Looked up from germline, CDR1 is SGDLS and CDR2 is YYNGEE. Trimming at V came to 4 bases and at J to 8 bases, leaving 12 bases not matched to a gene. The length of the CDR3 is 16 residues. CDR3 nucleotide sequence: TGTGCCAGCAGCCCGCGACCGGGACAGGGGGCCGAAGGCTACACCTTC. Protein product: CASSPRPGQGAEGYTF.